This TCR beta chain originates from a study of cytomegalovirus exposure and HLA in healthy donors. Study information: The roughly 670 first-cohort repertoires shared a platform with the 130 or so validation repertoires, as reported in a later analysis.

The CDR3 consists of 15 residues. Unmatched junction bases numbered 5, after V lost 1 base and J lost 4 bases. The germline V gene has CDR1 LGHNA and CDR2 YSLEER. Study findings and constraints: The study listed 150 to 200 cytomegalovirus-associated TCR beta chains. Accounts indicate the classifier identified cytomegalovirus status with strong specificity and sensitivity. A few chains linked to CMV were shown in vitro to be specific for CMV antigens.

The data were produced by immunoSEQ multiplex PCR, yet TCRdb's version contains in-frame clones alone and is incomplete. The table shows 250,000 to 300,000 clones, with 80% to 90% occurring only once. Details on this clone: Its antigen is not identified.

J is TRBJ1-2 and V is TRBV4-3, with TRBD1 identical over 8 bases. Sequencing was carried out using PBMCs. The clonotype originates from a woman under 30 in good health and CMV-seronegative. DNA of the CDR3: TGCGCCAGCAGCCAAGCGGTACAGGGGGGCTATGGCTACACCTTC. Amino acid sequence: CASSQAVQGGYGYTF.